One sample yielded the 3 T cell receptor beta chains listed below, sequenced in a study of T cells in women clearing cervical HPV infection. TCRdb's table, derived via immunoSEQ multiplex PCR, lists solely in-frame clones and lacks some. In all, the sample yields under 40,000 clones. Sequencing was done on a sample of blood buffy coat. All receptors derive from a woman between 18 and 70 years old with a cervical HPV16 infection that either progressed to CIN3+ or cleared (not recorded which).

Concerning this clone: With the read ending 3 residues before the CDR3 end, the germline J gene is used to fill in that end. The chain employs TRBV11-2 and TRBJ2-3, with D maybe TRBD1 (6 bases). The CDR3 length is 15 residues. V was trimmed by 6 bases and J by 4 bases, leaving 17 bases between them. Germline V gene data show CDR1 as SGHAT and CDR2 as FQNNGV. CDR3 residues: CASSQGMGTSDTQYF. CDR3 DNA (partial): TGTGCCAGCAGTCAGGGGATGGGAACCTCAGATACG.

As concerns this clone: From the germline J gene comes the end of the CDR3, since the read stops 3 residues before it. The J gene is TRBJ2-1, the V gene TRBV18; D is possibly TRBD1 (5 bases). Between the trimmed V and J ends, which lost 3 bases and 4 bases, there was a span of 10 bases. Per the germline V gene, CDR1 is KGHSH and CDR2 is LQKENI. CDR3 length: 14 amino acids. The CDR3 DNA, read in part, is TGTGCCAGCTCACCTTCAGGGCCTTACAATGAG. It codes for CASSPSGPYNE. The whole CDR3 protein reads CASSPSGPYNEQFF.

A remark on this clone: The read terminates 3 residues ahead of where the CDR3 ends, so the germline J gene completes it. This chain connects TRBV5-1 to TRBJ1-6, with 7 bases aligning to TRBD1. The CDR3 extends over 14 amino acids. Per germline, CDR1 SGHRS and CDR2 YFSETQ. V lost 1 base and J lost 6; bases outside the gene matches: 1. The CDR3 loop is CASSLQGGNSPLHF. CDR3 DNA (partial): TGCGCCAGCAGCTTGCAGGGGGGTAATTCACCC.